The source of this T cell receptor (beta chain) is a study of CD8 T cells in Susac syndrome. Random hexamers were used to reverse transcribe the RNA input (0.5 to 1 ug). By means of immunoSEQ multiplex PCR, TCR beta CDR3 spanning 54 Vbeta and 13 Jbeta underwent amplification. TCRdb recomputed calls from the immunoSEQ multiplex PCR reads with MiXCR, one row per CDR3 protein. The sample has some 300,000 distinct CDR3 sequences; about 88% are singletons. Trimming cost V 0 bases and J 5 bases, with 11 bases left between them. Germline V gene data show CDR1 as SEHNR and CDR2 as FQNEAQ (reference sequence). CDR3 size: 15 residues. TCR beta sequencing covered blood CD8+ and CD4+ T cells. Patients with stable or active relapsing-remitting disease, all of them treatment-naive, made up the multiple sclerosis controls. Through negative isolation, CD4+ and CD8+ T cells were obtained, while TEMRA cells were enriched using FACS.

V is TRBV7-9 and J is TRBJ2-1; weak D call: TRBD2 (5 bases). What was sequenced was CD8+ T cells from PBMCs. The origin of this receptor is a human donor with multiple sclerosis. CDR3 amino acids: CASSLASGINNEQFF. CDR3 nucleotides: TGTGCCAGCAGCTTAGCATCGGGAATAAACAATGAGCAGTTCTTC.